This TCR beta chain was profiled in a study of blood T cell repertoires in COVID-19. Study background: The origin of the acute and convalescent COVID-19 samples was the United States, Italy and Spain. PBMCs, B-cell-depleted T cells, or T cells were the source of the cDNA or gDNA that made up the material.

In the study's own analysis: Reference gene primer amplification gave nucleated cell count estimates. Sequencing was performed with immunoSEQ multiplex PCR; in TCRdb, only in-frame clones are kept and a portion is missing. V and J calls and clone size come straight from that table; D and trimming were deduced from the DNA. This sample has just over 650,000 clones, with around 90% found just once. V was pared by 4 bases and J by 2 bases, with 16 bases between. The CDR3 contains 15 residues. Germline V gives CDR1 SGHDT, CDR2 YYEEEE. The clonotype comes from a woman younger than 30 with acute or convalescent COVID-19. This rearrangement joins TRBV5-6 to TRBJ2-7; D is possibly TRBD2 (6 bases). The sample taken for sequencing was peripheral blood. In DNA, the CDR3 is TGTGCCAGCAGCACGCCTCGGGGGAACCCCTACGAGCAGTACTTC. Translated: CASSTPRGNPYEQYF.